These 15 T cell receptor beta chains were sequenced from one sample in a study of CD8+CD57+ T cells in acquired aplastic anemia. Profiles of TCR beta VDJ and CDR3 were generated from a genomic DNA template. Each CDR3 protein is one row after TCRdb ran MiXCR on the reads. The sample has fewer than 200,000 distinct CDR3 sequences, roughly two thirds seen once. Previously, flow cytometry had revealed CD8+CD57+ cell expansion in the patients chosen for sequencing. Sequenced: sorted CD4+, CD8+, or CD8+CD57+ T cells (not recorded which) from PBMCs. Every receptor here comes from a human donor with aplastic anemia.

The chain employs TRBV29-1 and TRBJ2-2, with TRBD2 matching over 9 bases. V lost 4 bases, J lost 7 bases, and 13 bases stayed unmatched. CDR3 length: 16 residues. Germline V CDR1 and CDR2: SQVTM, ANQGSEA. The CDR3 reads CSVADPLGLAVGELFF. The CDR3 DNA reads as TGCAGCGTTGCGGATCCCTTGGGACTAGCCGTCGGGGAGCTGTTTTTT.

With respect to this clonotype: The junction differs from germline at one of its ends, possibly a read error. The V gene is TRBV7-9, the J gene TRBJ1-1, with 8 bases matching TRBD1. This CDR3 region has 14 residues. The germline gives CDR1 SEHNR, CDR2 FQNEAQ (reference sequence). This chain's CDR3 is CTSSQDRANTEAFF. CDR3 in DNA: TGTACCAGCAGCCAGGACAGGGCGAACACTGAAGCTTTCTTT.

J is TRBJ2-3 and V is TRBV19, with 10 bases identical to TRBD2. CDR1 and CDR2 from the germline V gene are LNHDA and SQIVND (reference sequence). J gave up 4 bases and V 6 bases, and 10 bases lay outside the gene matches. This CDR3 comprises 16 residues. Here the CDR3 reads CASRQLAGRFPDTQYF. The DNA of the CDR3 is TGTGCCAGTAGGCAACTAGCGGGAAGGTTCCCAGATACGCAGTATTTT.

The J gene is TRBJ1-1, the V gene TRBV29-1; D is possibly TRBD1 (5 bases). V was clipped by 7 bases and J by 3 bases, with 12 bases between them. Germline assignment: CDR1 SQVTM and CDR2 ANQGSEA. The CDR3 extends over 12 amino acids. CDR3: CSAFQGYTEAFF. DNA for the CDR3: TGCAGCGCTTTCCAGGGATACACTGAAGCTTTCTTT.

This clonotype was detected only once. The rearrangement uses TRBV29-1 and TRBJ2-7, with 8 bases identical to TRBD1. CDR3 length equals 13 residues. The V and J ends lost 4 bases and 5 bases, in that order; junction bases with no gene match: 7. From germline, CDR1 is SQVTM and CDR2 ANQGSEA. The CDR3 coding sequence is TGCAGCGTTGTACAGGGGGGAGGCGACGAGCAGTACTTC. Translation: CSVVQGGGDEQYF.

In this sample, this clonotype turned up many times. This chain joins TRBV6-4 and TRBJ2-6, with D perhaps TRBD1 (6 bases). Trimming took 5 bases from V and 0 from J, leaving 11 bases between them. From germline, CDR1 is MRHNA and CDR2 SNTAGT. The CDR3 is made up of 16 amino acids. For the CDR3, the DNA is TGTGCCAGCAGTCACAGGGCAGACTCTGGGGCCAACGTCCTGACTTTC. Residues: CASSHRADSGANVLTF.

The genes are TRBV6-5 and TRBJ2-7, with D possibly matching TRBD2 (5 bases). The V end was cut by 5 bases, the J end by 2 bases, with 10 bases between. Germline CDR1 is MNHEY and CDR2 is SVGAGI. The CDR3 loop spans 13 amino acids. The CDR3 sequence is CASSRAGTYEQYF. For the CDR3, the DNA is TGTGCCAGCAGTCGGGCCGGGACCTACGAGCAGTACTTC.

The V gene is TRBV5-6, the J gene TRBJ1-1, with D uncertain. V was trimmed by 4 bases and J by 6 bases, leaving 19 bases between them. This CDR3 comprises 15 residues. Germline CDR1 SGHDT, CDR2 YYEEEE. CDR3 in amino acids: CASSPAGAGGAEAFF. CDR3 nucleotides: TGTGCCAGCAGCCCGGCGGGTGCAGGCGGGGCTGAAGCTTTCTTT.

The CDR3 DNA follows: TGTGCCAGCAGCTTAGGAGTGGGACGAACAGATACGCAGTATTTT. Its translation: CASSLGVGRTDTQYF. The rearrangement joins TRBV7-6 to TRBJ2-3; D may match TRBD1 or TRBD2 (5 bases each). The germline gives CDR1 SGHVS, CDR2 FNYEAQ. This CDR3 is built from 15 residues. The V end was cut by 1 base, the J end by 3 bases, with 11 bases between.

The chain links TRBV10-3 to TRBJ2-3; D not certain. V was shortened by 0 bases and J by 0 bases, with 16 bases between the two germline ends. Germline CDR1 and CDR2: ENHRY and SYGVKD. This CDR3 region has 18 residues. CDR3 amino acids: CAISESRTGPASTDTQYF. CDR3 nucleotide sequence: TGTGCCATCAGTGAGTCGAGGACCGGACCCGCTAGCACAGATACGCAGTATTTT.

The genes are TRBV7-6 and TRBJ1-2, with D possibly matching TRBD1 (5 bases). This CDR3 is 13 amino acids long. The V gene's germline CDR1 is SGHVS and CDR2 FNYEAQ. V was clipped by 4 bases and J by 8 bases, with 14 bases between them. CDR3 protein: CASSSRGSRGYTF. The DNA of the CDR3 is TGTGCCAGCAGCTCAAGGGGCTCGCGGGGCTACACCTTC. The whole variable domain, filled in from reference TRBV7-6 and TRBJ1-2, reads GAGVSQSPRYKVTKRGQDVALRCDPISGHVSLYWYRQALGQGPEFLTYFNYEAQQDKSGLPNDRFSAERPEGSISTLTIQRTEQRDSAMYRCASSSRGSRGYTFGSGTRLTVV.

The rearrangement joins TRBV5-1 to TRBJ1-1; D possibly corresponds to TRBD1 (6 bases). CDR1 is SGHRS and CDR2 is YFSETQ in the germline V gene. The CDR3 loop spans 13 amino acids. V lost 5 bases and J lost 5, with 13 bases in between. The chain's CDR3 is CASRRGTGTEAFF. The CDR3 DNA reads as TGCGCCAGCAGAAGGGGGACTGGGACTGAAGCTTTCTTT.

CDR3 sequence (DNA): TGTGCCAGCAGCTTAGAGGGGTCCCCACGTCGGCAGTACTTC. It codes for CASSLEGSPRRQYF. The chain employs TRBV7-2 and TRBJ2-7; D perhaps matches TRBD1 (5 bases). This CDR3 spans 14 amino acids. Trimming removed 1 base from V and 9 bases from J, with 16 bases in between. The V gene's germline CDR1 is SGHTA and CDR2 FQGNSA.

This sequence joins TRBV29-1 and TRBJ2-1; no clear D gene. This CDR3 contains 10 residues. V was trimmed by 7 bases and J by 11 bases, leaving 12 bases between them. Germline V lookup: CDR1 SQVTM, CDR2 ANQGSEA. CDR3 DNA sequence: TGCAGCGACCTTCAGGATAAGCAGTTCTTC. This translates into CSDLQDKQFF.

This sequence joins TRBV5-1 and TRBJ2-3; TRBD2 aligns across 7 bases. The CDR3 totals 16 residues. CDR1 SGHRS and CDR2 YFSETQ come from the germline V gene. Unmatched junction bases numbered 10, after V lost 4 bases and J lost 2 bases. The CDR3 bases are TGCGCCAGCAGCCTGGATGGGACTACGTTCACAGATACGCAGTATTTT. This encodes CASSLDGTTFTDTQYF.